This entry describes one TCR beta chain. One entry per CDR3 protein, called by TCRdb with MiXCR from the RT-PCR reads. The sample has 100,000 to 120,000 distinct CDR3 sequences; around 35% are singletons. The sample comes from a study of patients and donors after allogeneic stem cell transplantation. V was clipped by 2 bases and J by 5 bases, with 6 bases between them. Per germline, CDR1 LGHDT and CDR2 YNNKEL (reference sequence). The CDR3 runs 13 residues. Sample: blood, either unsorted or a sorted T cell fraction (not recorded which). V usage is TRBV3-1 and J usage is TRBJ2-2; no clear D. This TCR was recovered from a human donor who was either an allogeneic HSCT recipient or a stem cell or donor lymphocyte infusion donor (not recorded which). It is not recorded whose cells these are; they may come from a transplant donor. This chain's CDR3 is CASSQMTTGELFF. DNA of the CDR3: TGTGCCAGCAGCCAAATGACTACCGGGGAGCTGTTTTTT.